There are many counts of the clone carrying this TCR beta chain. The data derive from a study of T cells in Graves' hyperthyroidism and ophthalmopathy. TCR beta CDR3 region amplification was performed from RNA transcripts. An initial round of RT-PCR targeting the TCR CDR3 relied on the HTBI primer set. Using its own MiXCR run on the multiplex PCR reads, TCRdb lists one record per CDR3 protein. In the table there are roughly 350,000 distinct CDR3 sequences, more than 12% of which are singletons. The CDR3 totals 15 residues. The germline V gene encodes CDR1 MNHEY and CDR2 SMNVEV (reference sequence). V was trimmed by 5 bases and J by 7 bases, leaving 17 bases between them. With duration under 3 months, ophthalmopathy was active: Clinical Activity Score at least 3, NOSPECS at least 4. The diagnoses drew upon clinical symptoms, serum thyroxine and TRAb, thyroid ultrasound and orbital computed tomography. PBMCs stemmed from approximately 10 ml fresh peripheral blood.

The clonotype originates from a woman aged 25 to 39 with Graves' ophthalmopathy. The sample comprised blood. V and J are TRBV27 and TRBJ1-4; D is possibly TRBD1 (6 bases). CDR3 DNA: TGTGCCAGCAGTCCCGGACAGACGACCCTTGAAAAACTGTTTTTT. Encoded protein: CASSPGQTTLEKLFF.